This paragraph reports one T cell receptor (beta chain). The antigen it recognizes is unknown. Base qualities are missing; no much larger clone stands one base away. TCRbeta CDR3 regions were amplified from genomic DNA by means of the immunoSEQ Assay, a bias-controlled multiplex PCR. The original pipeline was this. Within the assay, amplification of reference gene primers was used to estimate how many nucleated cells each sample contained. To quantify the absolute abundance of each unique TCRbeta CDR3 rearrangement, sequence reads were collapsed and filtered. Productive Simpson clonality was computed per sample as the square root of Simpson's diversity index over productive rearrangements. TCRdb's version of the immuneACCESS table is confined to in-frame rearrangements and falls short of the full clone set. An unresolved V gene accounts for under half of the shortfall where checked; the remainder is of unknown origin. The DNA gave D and trimming, while V, J and clone size come from that table. This sample lists some 270,000 clones; 75% to 90% were detected once. The ten largest clones capture more than 4% of the sample.

Participants in the prospective study were enrolled through a virtual design, were aged 18 to 89 years, and lived in roughly 25 United States geographic areas. Cohort assignment in the prospective study relied on participant-reported clinical history from a screening survey and a study questionnaire. Recovered participants in ImmuneRACE Cohort 3 were defined as having two consecutive negative NP/OP PCR tests, clearance from a healthcare professional, or resolution of symptoms. Mobile phlebotomists in the prospective study collected whole blood, serum and a nasopharyngeal or oropharyngeal swab from every participant. Participants in the prospective study had the option to provide additional blood draws and questionnaires over a roughly 2-month period. Before DNA extraction, blood samples from the prospective study were shipped at room temperature or frozen. This sample is drawn from a study of blood T cell repertoires in COVID-19 (dated by TCRdb to 2019 to 2021). For the wider study: Collaborator samples came from the United States, Italy and Spain and covered acute and convalescent phases of COVID-19. The sample metadata nearly always contained a de-identified subject ID, COVID-19 status, age in years and sex. Subjects who had been exposed to COVID-19, were actively infected with it, or had recovered from it provided the deeply sampled blood TCRbeta repertoires that made up the dataset. The prospective study material was composed of cDNA or gDNA derived from T cells, B-cell-depleted T cells, or PBMCs. A freely available public database, intended as a resource for researchers studying the immune response to SARS-CoV-2, is where the repertoires were released. Where available, HLA class I and class II types were taken from metadata supplied by the sample provider and were not determined by assay-based typing. Samples were obtained from the ongoing ImmuneRACE study (first 160 participants) and from 1,000 to 1,500 subjects provided by 6 global collaborators.

What the study reported, not specific to this receptor: The quantity of clinical and demographic metadata differed by source and by participant and was supplied without curation.

The source material was PBMCs or T cells enriched from blood (not recorded which). The sequence came from a woman under 40 who had recovered from COVID-19.

In nucleotide form, the sequence is TGCGCCAGCAGCAGCGAGATTGTGGACACTGAAGCTTTCTTT. This yields the protein CASSSEIVDTEAFF. The receptor chain draws on TRBV5-1 and TRBJ1-1, with an unclear D gene assignment. V and J are truncated by 4 bases and 3 bases respectively, leaving an intervening sequence of 13 bases. Including the terminal cysteine and phenylalanine, the CDR3 comprises 14 residues. CDR3 DNA only is kept here, 42 bases in frame from base 1. From the germline V gene, CDR1 is SGHRS and CDR2 is YFSETQ.